This T cell receptor beta chain appears in the sequencing data of a study of blood T cell repertoires in COVID-19. In the study overall: Whether acute or convalescent, the COVID-19 samples came from the United States, Italy and Spain.

The data were produced by immunoSEQ multiplex PCR, yet TCRdb's version contains in-frame clones alone and is incomplete. Among approximately 230,000 clones, around 86% were seen once, and the ten largest hold approximately 2%. There are 17 residues in the CDR3. CDR1 SGHVS and CDR2 FQNEAQ come from the germline V gene. V lost 5 bases, J lost 4 bases, and 23 bases lay in between. The sequencing input was peripheral blood. The TCR originated in a man aged 30-40 years who had recovered from COVID-19. V and J are TRBV7-8 and TRBJ1-2; D unclear. CDR3 sequence reads: CASSIAGKTNGPYGYTF. In nucleotides, the CDR3 is TGTGCCAGCAGCATCGCCGGGAAAACAAATGGTCCCTATGGCTACACCTTC.